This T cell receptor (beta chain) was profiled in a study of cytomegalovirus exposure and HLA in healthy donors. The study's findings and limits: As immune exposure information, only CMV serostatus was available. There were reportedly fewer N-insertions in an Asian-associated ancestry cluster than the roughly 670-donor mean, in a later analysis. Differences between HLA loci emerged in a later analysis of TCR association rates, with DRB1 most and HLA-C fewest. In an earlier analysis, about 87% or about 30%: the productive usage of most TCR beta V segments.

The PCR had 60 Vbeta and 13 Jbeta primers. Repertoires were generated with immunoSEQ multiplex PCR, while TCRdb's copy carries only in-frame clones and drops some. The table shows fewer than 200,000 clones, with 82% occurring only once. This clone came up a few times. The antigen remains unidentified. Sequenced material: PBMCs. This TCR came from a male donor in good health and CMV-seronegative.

The CDR3 region is CASSSRSDRERWETQYF. The CDR3 bases are TGTGCCAGCAGTTCCCGTTCGGACAGGGAGAGATGGGAGACCCAGTACTTC. J is TRBJ2-5 and V is TRBV27, with 8 positions matching TRBD1. CDR1 and CDR2 from the germline V gene are MNHEY and SMNVEV (reference sequence). Trimming took 4 bases from V and 5 from J; bases not matched to a gene: 15. The length of the CDR3 is 17 residues.